A single sample gave rise to the 16 T cell receptor beta chains below, sequenced in a study of T cell responses to AZD1222 COVID-19 vaccine (dated by TCRdb to about 2021). According to the study, the label for this sample's time point signals: about 28 days (+/-7) after the second vaccine dose. The receptor library was made with the immunoSEQ multiplex PCR assay. As stored in TCRdb, this immuneACCESS dataset retains in-frame rearrangements with V and J assigned. A fraction of the clones does not appear; measured against another copy, unresolved V genes explain less than half of the discrepancy, and the remainder lacks a known reason. A total of more than 75,000 clones appear in this sample, around 93% of them only once. Jointly, the top ten make up approximately 8% of the sample. The sequencing used peripheral blood, collected 28 days after the second AZD1222 dose. These receptors were obtained from an adult who received the AZD1222 COVID-19 vaccine.

The chain carries TRBV27 and TRBJ2-1; D may be TRBD2 (6 bases). The CDR3 spans 14 residues. Trimming removed 8 bases at V and 0 bases at J, with 11 bases between. CDR1 is MNHEY and CDR2 is SMNVEV in the germline V gene (reference sequence). The CDR3 reads CASGREPSYNEQFF. CDR3 sequence (DNA): TGTGCCAGCGGGCGGGAACCCTCCTACAATGAGCAGTTCTTC.

CDR3 DNA sequence: TGTGCCAGTAGTAGGAGGGTCCCAGACAATGAGCAGTTCTTC. Protein sequence: CASSRRVPDNEQFF. The V and J genes are TRBV19 and TRBJ2-1; TRBD2 is a possible D gene (6 bases). Trimming stripped 4 bases from V and 5 bases from J, with 12 bases between. The CDR3 is 14 amino acids. Germline-derived CDR1 and CDR2 are LNHDA and SQIVND (reference sequence). The whole variable domain, filled in from reference TRBV19 and TRBJ2-1, reads DGGITQSPKYLFRKEGQNVTLSCEQNLNHDAMYWYRQDPGQGLRLIYYSQIVNDFQKGDIAEGYSVSREKKESFPLTVTSAQKNPTAFYLCASSRRVPDNEQFFGPGTRLTVL.

This clone appeared a single time. The J gene is TRBJ2-7, the V gene TRBV6-5; 7 bases map to TRBD2. Germline trimming cut 2 bases from V and 3 bases from J; bases unmatched to any gene: 7. Germline-derived CDR1 and CDR2 are MNHEY and SVGAGI. The CDR3 has 15 residues. The chain's CDR3 is CASSYSGLVIYEQYF. For the CDR3, the DNA is TGTGCCAGCAGTTACAGCGGACTAGTTATCTACGAGCAGTACTTC.

The chain couples TRBV19 to TRBJ2-7; D possibly corresponds to TRBD1 (5 bases). The germline V gene encodes CDR1 LNHDA and CDR2 SQIVND (reference sequence). Trimming shortened V by 2 bases and J by 0 bases, and 11 bases separated the two germline ends. The CDR3 spans 15 residues. The CDR3 here is CASSIQGGSSYEQYF. CDR3 nucleotides: TGTGCCAGTAGTATACAGGGCGGAAGCTCCTACGAGCAGTACTTC. Looking up the rest from reference TRBV19 and TRBJ2-7 gives the full variable domain: DGGITQSPKYLFRKEGQNVTLSCEQNLNHDAMYWYRQDPGQGLRLIYYSQIVNDFQKGDIAEGYSVSREKKESFPLTVTSAQKNPTAFYLCASSIQGGSSYEQYFGPGTRLTVT.

The chain couples TRBV27 to TRBJ1-2; 7 nucleotides align to TRBD1. CDR1 and CDR2 (germline): MNHEY, SMNVEV (reference sequence). With 10 bases clipped from V and 1 base from J, the junction kept 15 bases outside the gene matches. The CDR3 runs 16 residues. The CDR3 DNA follows: TGTGCCACCTTACCCAGACAGGGTTTAATTAACTATGGCTACACCTTC. Translating gives CATLPRQGLINYGYTF.

The chain carries TRBV12-3 or TRBV12-4 and TRBJ1-4; D is uncertain. Deletions cut 2 bases from V and 8 bases from J, with 9 bases between. The CDR3 runs to 13 residues. DNA of the CDR3: TGTGCCAGCAGTTTAACCCATACGGAAAAACTGTTTTTT. Translating gives CASSLTHTEKLFF.

This sequence joins TRBV18 and TRBJ2-7; 9 nucleotides align to TRBD1. CDR1 is KGHSH, CDR2 LQKENI, per germline. There are 14 residues in the CDR3. V dropped 8 bases and J dropped 5; count of bases not matched to a gene: 10. This CDR3 reads CASKPGQGTDEQYF. The CDR3 nucleotides are TGTGCCAGCAAACCGGGACAGGGTACGGACGAGCAGTACTTC.

This chain links TRBV7-9 with TRBJ2-3; the D is unclear. V was clipped by 4 bases and J by 2 bases, with 7 bases between them. Germline CDR1 SEHNR, CDR2 FQNEAQ (reference sequence). The CDR3 totals 13 residues. CDR3 in amino acids: CASSYSSTDTQYF. In DNA, the CDR3 is TGTGCCAGCAGCTACAGCTCCACAGATACGCAGTATTTT.

The chain joins TRBV15 to TRBJ2-7; possibly TRBD2 for D (6 bases). This CDR3 has 14 amino acids. V lost 11 bases, J lost 1 base, and 18 bases lay in between. Germline values: CDR1 LNHNV, CDR2 YYDKDF (reference sequence). This CDR3 reads CASRPGRNSYEQYF. DNA for the CDR3: TGTGCCTCGCGTCCTGGGAGGAATTCCTACGAGCAGTACTTC.

This chain uses TRBV5-4 with TRBJ1-2, with D tentatively TRBD1 (5 bases). The CDR3 is 13 residues long. Trimming shortened V by 2 bases and J by 6 bases, and 11 bases separated the two germline ends. Germline V CDR1 and CDR2: SGHNT, YYREEE (reference sequence). The CDR3 DNA reads TGTGCCAGCAGCTTCAGGGTGGGCGATGGCTACACCTTC. As protein: CASSFRVGDGYTF.

This chain connects TRBV4-1 to TRBJ1-1; no clear D. The CDR3 contains 17 residues. The V end lost 5 bases, the J end lost 0 bases, and 19 bases lay between the germline ends. Germline assignment: CDR1 MGHRA and CDR2 YSYEKL. CDR3 loop: CASSFDRANSLNTEAFF. The CDR3 DNA follows: TGCGCCAGCAGCTTTGACCGGGCAAACAGCCTGAACACTGAAGCTTTCTTT.

The CDR3 spells CASSLEGTAQGYTF. The DNA for the CDR3 is TGCGCCAGCAGCTTGGAGGGCACGGCTCAGGGCTACACCTTC. V is TRBV5-1 and J is TRBJ1-2; D gene ambiguous. Germline V gives CDR1 SGHRS, CDR2 YFSETQ. Trimming took off 0 bases at V and 8 bases at J, with 14 bases between the two ends. The CDR3 sequence is 14 residues long.

The chain couples TRBV9 to TRBJ1-3, with 8 positions matching TRBD1. The CDR3 sequence is 15 residues long. Germline loops: CDR1 SGDLS, CDR2 YYNGEE. The V segment lost 4 bases and the J segment 1 base; nucleotides outside the gene matches: 4. The CDR3 is CASSPRQGSGNTIYF. The CDR3 DNA follows: TGTGCCAGCAGCCCAAGACAGGGGTCTGGAAACACCATATATTTT.

A single count supports this clone. V gene TRBV5-4 combines with J gene TRBJ2-7; a weak D match, TRBD1 (5 bases). Per germline, CDR1 SGHNT and CDR2 YYREEE (reference sequence). Trimming pared 2 bases from V and 4 bases from J, leaving 10 bases between. The CDR3 is 13 amino acids. The CDR3 spells CASSLDSLYEQYF. In DNA, the CDR3 is TGTGCCAGCAGCTTAGACAGTCTTTACGAGCAGTACTTC. The variable domain in full, with the rest retrieved from reference TRBV5-4 and TRBJ2-7, is ETGVTQSPTHLIKTRGQQVTLRCSSQSGHNTVSWYQQALGQGPQFIFQYYREEENGRGNFPPRFSGLQFPNYSSELNVNALELDDSALYLCASSLDSLYEQYFGPGTRLTVT.

This chain uses TRBV19 with TRBJ1-2; a possible D gene is TRBD1 (6 bases). CDR1 and CDR2 from the germline V gene are LNHDA and SQIVND (reference sequence). Deletions cut 10 bases from V and 3 bases from J, with 12 bases between. This CDR3 spans 12 amino acids. CDR3 bases: TGTGCCATCGAGGACAGAGACTATGGCTACACCTTC. It encodes CAIEDRDYGYTF. The entire variable domain, with the rest obtained from reference TRBV19 and TRBJ1-2, is as follows: DGGITQSPKYLFRKEGQNVTLSCEQNLNHDAMYWYRQDPGQGLRLIYYSQIVNDFQKGDIAEGYSVSREKKESFPLTVTSAQKNPTAFYLCAIEDRDYGYTFGSGTRLTVV.

The V and J genes are TRBV19 and TRBJ2-1, with 12 nucleotides matching TRBD2. Per the germline V gene, CDR1 is LNHDA and CDR2 is SQIVND (reference sequence). This CDR3 spans 16 amino acids. V was clipped by 5 bases and J by 10 bases; unmatched bases: 12. In DNA, the CDR3 is TGTGCCAGTAGTCCCCTGGGTCTAGCGGGAGGGCGGGAGCAGTTCTTC. The encoded protein is CASSPLGLAGGREQFF. The full variable domain, completed using reference TRBV19 and TRBJ2-1, is DGGITQSPKYLFRKEGQNVTLSCEQNLNHDAMYWYRQDPGQGLRLIYYSQIVNDFQKGDIAEGYSVSREKKESFPLTVTSAQKNPTAFYLCASSPLGLAGGREQFFGPGTRLTVL.